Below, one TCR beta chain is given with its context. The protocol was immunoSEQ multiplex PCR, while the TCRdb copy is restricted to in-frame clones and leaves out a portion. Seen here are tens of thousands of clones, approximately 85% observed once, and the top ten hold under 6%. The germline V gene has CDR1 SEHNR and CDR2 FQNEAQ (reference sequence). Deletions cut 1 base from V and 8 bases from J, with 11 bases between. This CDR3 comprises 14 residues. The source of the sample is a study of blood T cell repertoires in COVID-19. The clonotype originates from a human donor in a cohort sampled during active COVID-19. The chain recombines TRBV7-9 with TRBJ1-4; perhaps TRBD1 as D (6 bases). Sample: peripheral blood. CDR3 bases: TGTGCCAGCAGCTTAGGGCAGGGGCTGGAAAAACTGTTTTTT. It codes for CASSLGQGLEKLFF.